This T cell receptor (beta chain) was recorded in a study of beta chain features in type 1 diabetes. Study-level findings and limits: Across all four CD4+ subsets, people with type 1 diabetes showed modestly shorter TCRB CDR3s. Patients with type 1 diabetes showed fewer VDJ junction insertions and more deletions.

V was shortened by 8 bases and J by 0 bases, with 17 bases between the two germline ends. Germline V gene data show CDR1 as SGHAT and CDR2 as FQNNGV. CDR3 length equals 15 residues. Sorting that relied on CD45RO/CCR7/CD25/CD127/CD95/CD27 yielded CD4+ naive, central memory, regulatory and stem cell-like memory cells. About this clone: The antigen is undetermined.

All of the isolated RNA was reverse transcribed, so expressed TCRB transcripts were sequenced. The protocol was immunoSEQ multiplex PCR, while the TCRdb copy is restricted to in-frame clones and leaves out a portion. The sample has hundreds of thousands of clones, roughly a tenth seen once. The TCR comes from a man under 40 with type 1 diabetes. Sample: naive CD4+ T cells from blood. The rearrangement uses TRBV11-2 and TRBJ2-7, with D possibly TRBD1 on 5 matching bases. This CDR3 is CASGPGAGNSYEQYF. The CDR3 nucleotides are TGTGCCAGCGGGCCCGGTGCAGGGAACTCCTACGAGCAGTACTTC.